The sequence of this T cell receptor (beta chain) was determined in a study of cytomegalovirus exposure and HLA in healthy donors (dated by TCRdb to 2016 to 2017). Some background on the complete study: In an earlier analysis of under 600 of the donors, around 290 Gb of sequence data and approximately 100 million unique TCR beta sequences from about 190 million T cells were reported. The study profiled the T cell repertoires of 500 to 800 subjects by immunosequencing and related them to cytomegalovirus serostatus. An earlier analysis of fewer than 700 of the donors applied high-throughput TCR beta sequencing to assess whether each TCR beta V gene segment acted as functional or pseudogenic. Typing coverage varied by locus: 629-630 donors for A, B, C, DRB1 and DQB1; approximately 500 for DQA1; about 600 for DPA1; more than 450 for DPB1. The study was designed to test whether signatures of past pathogen exposure could be identified by cataloging public T cell receptors. Roughly 5 DR-DQ haplotypes were handled as single units for association and clustering because linkage in the cohort was strong. In a later analysis, previously published TCR beta repertoires from 600 to 850 donors were re-analyzed and high-resolution HLA genotyping was added so that TCR occurrence patterns could be studied. An early release covering roughly 640 HLA-typed donors comprised 250 to 350 gigabases of sequencing data and 65 million to 100 million unique TCR sequences. Of the roughly 400 genotyped donors, 81% fell in the genetic ancestry cluster associated with self-reported Caucasian donors. Among some 400 genotyped donors of the cohort, an average of approximately 240,000 unique TCR beta nucleotide sequences was sequenced per donor, of which roughly 18% were non-productive. Rather than drawing on any new phenotypic data, the later analysis identified candidate immune exposures from TCR beta sequences and the way those sequences occurred across donors. A separate validation cohort of over a hundred different subjects was used in addition to the roughly 720-subject first cohort. Both class I and class II loci were covered by HLA typing, at four-digit resolution. Donor age, sex, ethnicity and CMV serostatus were collected together with the repertoire data. All discovery cohort repertoires had been generated on a single sequencing platform. A later genetic analysis took genome-wide SNP genotypes for about 65% of the 666 donors and used that subset as a discovery cohort. The study combined high-throughput TCR immunosequencing, statistical association of individual TCRs with disease status, and machine learning to predict cytomegalovirus infection status.

Here is what the overall study found, with its caveats: Most TCR sequences were observed very rarely across donors, whereas some public TCRs were present in many individuals. Because HLA typing was missing for some donors at each locus, association tests included only the typed subset. Correlated functional status among segregating V segments might reflect linkage disequilibrium, but an unknown experimental factor could not be ruled out. A further reported finding was that TCR beta sequences accurately predicted the HLA-A and HLA-B alleles for most subjects in the first cohort. When HLA alleles, especially DR and DQ, strongly co-occurred, attributing TCR associations to individual alleles was difficult. Because counts were too low, about 18 rarely observed V segments, including chromosome 9 orphons, were excluded from the earlier analysis of under 650 of the donors. In a later analysis, TCR association rates were found to vary across HLA loci, with the most associated TCRs seen for DRB1 alleles and the fewest for HLA-C alleles. A cluster of highly shared sequence variants was judged likely to be a technical artifact of the sequencing pipeline. Three of the identified cytomegalovirus-associated TCR beta chains were confirmed in vitro to be specific for cytomegalovirus antigens. Compared with equally common non-associated chains, HLA-associated TCR beta chains in a later analysis were more clonally expanded and had lower generation probabilities. V-gene and J-gene trimming of TCR beta chains was associated with a missense DCLRE1C variant in a later genetic analysis, and the association was replicated in an independent cohort. Only TCR beta chains were sequenced in this cohort, and the absence of alpha or paired-chain data limited detectable features. The classifier was reported to diagnose cytomegalovirus status with high specificity and sensitivity in both the original and validation cohorts. Some IMGT-functional V segments, including TRBV6-2 and TRBV6-3, could not be distinguished by the 87-base-pair reads and were therefore excluded. Broadly in line with IMGT annotations, most TCR beta V segments showed up in productive rearrangements about 87% or about 30% of the time in an earlier analysis of several hundred of the donors. Specific HLA alleles were associated with 16,951 TCR beta sequences at a false discovery rate of 0.05 in a later analysis. CMV serostatus was the only immune exposure information available for the cohort. The study gave a list of roughly 150 TCR beta chains associated with cytomegalovirus. In a later analysis, several top co-occurrence clusters were reported to appear linked to parvovirus B19, influenza, CMV and Epstein-Barr virus. Roughly uniform sequencing depth across donors was assumed in presence/absence analyses, although this assumption may not hold. According to a later analysis, most CMV-associated TCR beta chains appeared to be HLA-restricted, and the HLA associations seemed to be driven largely by CMV exposure. According to a later genetic analysis, donors in an Asian-associated ancestry cluster had fewer N-insertions in productive TCRs than the approximately 700-donor mean. The authors suggested that the approach could potentially be generalized to other disease states and immunological phenotypes.

Library method: the immunoSEQ multiplex PCR assay. For the multiplex PCR, a mixture combining 60 forward primers for TCR Vbeta segments and 13 reverse primers for TCR Jbeta segments was used. The CDR3 region of rearranged TCR beta genes was amplified from genomic DNA with a multiplex PCR assay. On the Illumina HiSeq System, the amplified TCR beta libraries were sequenced as 87-base-pair reads. Turning to the authors' computational methods: A later analysis tallied approximately 87 million unique TCR beta chains across the 650 to 750 repertoires, and about 12 million of those chains were shared by two or more donors. Raw reads were error-corrected and collapsed into unique sequences with a nearest-neighbor algorithm that merged closely related sequences to remove PCR and sequencing errors. Alignment of CDR3 sequences to IMGT reference sequences was used to assign V, D and J gene segments. For a sequence to be retained, a match of at least six nucleotides to both a V gene segment and a J gene segment was required. A rearrangement counted as productive if the CDR3 had no stop codons and remained in frame with V and J, and every other rearrangement counted as non-productive. Following IMGT convention, CDR3 was defined as the stretch from the second conserved V-encoded cysteine to the conserved J-encoded phenylalanine. The earlier analysis of 587 of the donors excluded sequences that lacked an unambiguous match to a single V gene segment. In an earlier analysis of approximately 610 of the donors, V segments were called functional above 56.7% productive rearrangements and were called segregating when the between-donor standard deviation exceeded 5%. A statistical classification framework was built to diagnose cytomegalovirus status from the catalog of TCR beta chain sequences. A later analysis assigned V and J genes by comparing TCR nucleotide sequences with IMGT/GENE-DB human TR gene sequences. Using the TCRdist pipeline, a later analysis assigned CDR3 sequences along with most-parsimonious VDJ recombination scenarios. In a later analysis, every TCR beta chain was defined by the combination of its CDR3 amino acid sequence and its V-gene family, and reads without a unique V-gene family were dropped. To address suspected cross-contamination and a sequencing artifact, a later analysis removed roughly 580 highly shared, low-generation-probability nucleotide sequences. For each public chain, a later analysis derived a clonal expansion index from normalized ranks of inferred template counts within each repertoire. Generation probabilities in a later analysis came from a VDJ recombination model fitted to out-of-frame rearrangements, and those results were checked against IGoR. In a later analysis, hypergeometric tests were used to score TCR-TCR, TCR-HLA and TCR-CMV co-occurrence, with a repertoire-size bias correction applied to TCR pairs. In a later analysis, false discovery rates were estimated by permuting HLA or CMV assignments 20 times. In a later analysis, co-occurring TCRs were grouped with DBSCAN, and TCRdist sequence similarity was added when clustering was performed within HLA-allele-positive subsets. Co-occurrence clustering excluded repertoires with fewer than 30,000 or more than 120,000 public chains, plus five with anomalous nucleotide sharing. Imported from immuneACCESS, the table was reduced by TCRdb to in-frame sequences with V and J called. These copies leave out some clones; in studies compared against another copy, an unresolved V gene accounts for under half, and the cause of the remainder is not known. D and trimming were read from the DNA, whereas the V and J calls and clone size are those reported in that table. Within this sample are roughly 84,000 clones, with 60% to 85% of them counted one time only. The ten largest clones capture less than 7% of the sample.

The cohort consisted of 600 to 700 healthy bone marrow donors. Cohort members were all nominally healthy when sampled, although unrecorded immune exposures were likely present. The donor tested CMV seropositive, placing the donor among the approximately 310 seropositive members of the cohort. A peripheral blood sample was provided by each donor, and peripheral blood mononuclear cells were used for TCR beta sequencing. The Qiagen DNeasy Blood Extraction Kit was used to extract genomic DNA from the blood cell samples. This clone was recorded once. No cognate antigen has been identified for it. The input lacks base qualities; no much larger clone sits a single base away. The CDR3 has 17 amino acids, counting the end cysteine and phenylalanine. CDR3 DNA is the only sequence kept; it has 51 bases, read in frame from the first base. CDR1 is given as SGHRS and CDR2 as YFSETQ, both from the germline V gene. V lost 0 bases and J lost 6 bases; the stretch between them is 18 bases long.

The sequenced material came from PBMCs. The sequence was obtained from a male donor in good health and CMV-seropositive. Rearrangement joined TRBV5-1 to TRBJ2-2; TRBD1 is a possible D gene, resting on 5 matching bases. The CDR3 reads as follows: CASSLAPRRVGPGELFF. The base sequence is TGCGCCAGCAGCTTGGCCCCCCGCAGGGTGGGCCCCGGGGAGCTGTTTTTT. This CDR3, with the reference TRBV5-1 and TRBJ2-2 proteins standing in past its ends, gives the full variable domain KAGVTQTPRYLIKTRGQQVTLSCSPISGHRSVSWYQQTPGQGLQFLFEYFSETQRNKGNFPGRFSGRQFSNSRSEMNVSTLELGDSALYLCASSLAPRRVGPGELFFGEGSRLTVL.